These T cell receptor beta chains were read from a single sample in a study of OX40 agonist ivuxolimab in advanced cancers. Profiled with immunoSEQ multiplex PCR; TCRdb holds only in-frame clones, not every one. The data hold under 150,000 clones, with under 95% observed a single time. The sequencing used CD4+ or CD8+ T cells sorted from blood, collected in a trial of the OX40 agonist ivuxolimab. The source of these receptors is an adult with an advanced solid tumor such as melanoma, head and neck, liver or kidney cancer. CDR3s include the opening cysteine and the closing phenylalanine or tryptophan. A D gene is named only where the DNA matches it firmly. Rows give clone size only sometimes, using once, few, many, or a class for an expanded clone.

>14|TRBD1|TRBJ2-5|-|TRBV4-1
CASSQGTGTETQYF
TGCGCCAGCAGCCAAGGGACAGGGACCGAGACCCAGTACTTC
>15|-|TRBJ2-2|-|TRBV6-5
CASSPSGVHTGELFF
TGTGCCAGCAGTCCCAGTGGGGTTCACACCGGGGAGCTGTTTTTT
>15|-|TRBJ1-6|-|TRBV9
CASSVGGGEGSPLHF
TGTGCCAGCAGCGTAGGGGGAGGGGAGGGTTCACCCCTCCACTTT
>14|TRBD1|TRBJ1-1|few|TRBV6-1
CASSWDRSNTEAFF
TGTGCCAGCAGTTGGGACAGGTCGAACACTGAAGCTTTCTTT
>17|TRBD2|TRBJ2-1|-|TRBV5-8
CASSFQRESVGDNEQFF
TGTGCCAGCAGCTTCCAGCGGGAGTCGGTGGGCGACAATGAGCAGTTCTTC
>13|TRBD2|TRBJ2-7|-|TRBV7-9
CASSPSGTYEQYF
TGTGCCAGCAGCCCTAGCGGGACCTACGAGCAGTACTTC
>14|-|TRBJ2-7|-|TRBV28
CASSLGTVTYEQYF
TGTGCCAGCAGTTTAGGGACGGTCACCTACGAGCAGTACTTC
>12|-|TRBJ1-5|once|TRBV30
CAWSSGGQPQHF
TGTGCCTGGAGTTCAGGAGGTCAGCCCCAGCATTTT
>12|TRBD1|TRBJ2-7|-|TRBV7-2
CASSQGQREQYF
TGTGCCAGCAGCCAGGGACAGCGCGAGCAGTACTTC
>15|TRBD2|TRBJ2-7|-|TRBV28
CASSLGSGSSYEQYF
TGTGCCAGCAGTTTAGGAAGCGGGAGCTCCTACGAGCAGTACTTC
>16|-|TRBJ1-1|-|TRBV5-6
CASSLGWTPLNTEAFF
TGTGCCAGCAGCTTGGGGTGGACACCCCTGAACACTGAAGCTTTCTTT
>16|-|TRBJ2-3|-|TRBV4-3
CASSVGRDSLGDTQYF
TGCGCCAGCAGTGTCGGACGGGACTCCCTGGGGGATACGCAGTATTTT
>14|-|TRBJ1-1|-|TRBV6-1
CASSEWVGGTEAFF
TGTGCCAGCAGTGAATGGGTGGGGGGCACTGAAGCTTTCTTT
>12|-|TRBJ1-5|-|TRBV28
CASSLMGQPQHF
TGTGCCAGCAGTTTAATGGGTCAGCCCCAGCATTTT
>13|-|TRBJ2-5|-|TRBV18
CASSPRGKETQYF
TGTGCCAGCTCACCGCGAGGGAAAGAGACCCAGTACTTC
>13|-|TRBJ1-2|-|TRBV9
CASSTGGVDGYTF
TGTGCCAGCAGCACGGGGGGCGTTGATGGCTACACCTTC
>12|-|TRBJ1-2|-|TRBV10-3
CAISPGGGGYTF
TGTGCCATCAGTCCCGGGGGTGGCGGCTACACCTTC
>16|-|TRBJ2-3|-|TRBV19
CASSLPLGQSTDTQYF
TGTGCCAGTAGTCTCCCCTTGGGGCAGAGCACAGATACGCAGTATTTT
>13|-|TRBJ2-7|-|TRBV6-6
CASTPGFTYEQYF
TGTGCCAGCACTCCTGGATTCACCTACGAGCAGTACTTC
>12|-|TRBJ2-3|-|TRBV25-1
CASSARTDTQYF
TGTGCCAGCAGTGCCCGCACAGATACGCAGTATTTT
>17|-|TRBJ2-1|-|TRBV19
CASSARQGRGSYNEQFF
TGTGCCAGTAGTGCACGTCAGGGTCGAGGGTCCTACAATGAGCAGTTCTTC
>18|TRBD1|TRBJ2-6|-|TRBV7-9
CASPRRDSASSGANVLTF
TGTGCCAGCCCCCGCCGGGACAGTGCGAGCTCTGGGGCCAACGTCCTGACTTTC
>14|TRBD1|TRBJ1-4|-|TRBV5-1
CASSSGTGKEKLFF
TGCGCCAGCAGCTCCGGGACAGGGAAAGAAAAACTGTTTTTT
>14|-|TRBJ1-2|-|TRBV6-5
CASSQRPTNYGYTF
TGTGCCAGCAGTCAAAGGCCCACTAACTATGGCTACACCTTC
>15|-|TRBJ2-7|-|TRBV6-1
CASSRQRQVSDEQYF
TGTGCCAGCAGCAGGCAGAGACAAGTATCTGACGAGCAGTACTTC
>13|-|TRBJ2-1|-|TRBV5-1
CASSPGVGNEQFF
TGCGCCAGCAGCCCTGGGGTCGGCAATGAGCAGTTCTTC
>14|TRBD1|TRBJ1-1|-|TRBV5-6
CASGTGQRGTEAFF
TGTGCCAGCGGGACAGGGCAGAGAGGGACTGAAGCTTTCTTT
>15|-|TRBJ1-1|once|TRBV18
CASSPGEGLDTEAFF
TGTGCCAGCTCACCAGGAGAGGGACTAGACACTGAAGCTTTCTTT
>17|TRBD2|TRBJ2-1|-|TRBV7-3
CASSLNPRLAFYNEQFF
TGTGCCAGCAGCTTGAACCCCCGACTAGCGTTTTACAATGAGCAGTTCTTC
>15|-|TRBJ1-1|-|TRBV27
CASSFAEGFPRMAFF
TGTGCCAGCAGTTTCGCAGAAGGGTTTCCTCGTATGGCTTTCTTT
>15|-|TRBJ1-1|-|TRBV6-5
CASSTRGRGSTEAFF
TGTGCCAGCAGTACCCGGGGTAGAGGGAGCACTGAAGCTTTCTTT
>14|TRBD1|TRBJ2-7|-|TRBV9
CASSVSGQGYEQYF
TGTGCCAGCAGCGTTTCGGGACAGGGATACGAGCAGTACTTC
>15|TRBD1|TRBJ2-5|-|TRBV28
CASNTRDRTVGTQYF
TGTGCCAGCAATACTAGGGACAGGACGGTTGGGACCCAGTACTTC
>17|TRBD2|TRBJ2-1|-|TRBV28
CASSARTSSGSLNEQFF
TGTGCCAGCAGTGCCCGCACCTCTAGCGGGAGTTTGAATGAGCAGTTCTTC
>12|TRBD2|TRBJ2-1|once|TRBV29-1
CSVTGTSGREFF
TGCAGCGTGACCGGGACTAGCGGGAGAGAGTTCTTC
>14|-|TRBJ1-5|-|TRBV27
CASSFVYSNQPQHF
TGTGCCAGCAGTTTCGTCTATAGCAATCAGCCCCAGCATTTT
>17|TRBD1|TRBJ2-7|-|TRBV10-3
CAISESNQGARTYEQYF
TGTGCCATCAGTGAGTCTAACCAGGGGGCTCGGACCTACGAGCAGTACTTC
>13|TRBD1|TRBJ1-3|-|TRBV6-5
CASRQGAADTIYF
TGTGCCAGCAGACAGGGGGCGGCGGACACCATATATTTT
>16|-|TRBJ1-1|-|TRBV2
CASSDLLLYRMLGAFF
TGTGCCAGCAGTGACCTTCTGCTTTATCGGATGTTGGGTGCTTTCTTT
>17|TRBD1|TRBJ1-4|-|TRBV2
CASSESPPGTGVKKLFF
TGTGCCAGCAGTGAATCCCCCCCCGGGACAGGCGTTAAAAAACTGTTTTTT
>15|-|TRBJ1-3|-|TRBV5-4
CASSLALGSGNTIYF
TGTGCCAGCAGCTTGGCTCTGGGGTCCGGAAACACCATATATTTT
>15|-|TRBJ1-1|-|TRBV7-9
CARGTVTLMNTEAFF
TGTGCCAGGGGTACAGTAACCCTGATGAACACTGAAGCTTTCTTT
>16|-|TRBJ1-2|-|TRBV6-6
CASSSPRRGISYGYTF
TGTGCCAGCAGTAGCCCCAGGAGGGGGATCTCCTATGGCTACACCTTC
>16|-|TRBJ2-3|few|TRBV5-1
CASSRGEARSSDTQYF
TGCGCCAGCAGCCGAGGGGAGGCGCGCTCCTCAGATACGCAGTATTTT
>14|-|TRBJ1-4|-|TRBV7-2
CASSLRQAGEKLFF
TGTGCCAGCAGCTTACGGCAGGCGGGTGAAAAACTGTTTTTT
>15|TRBD2|TRBJ2-1|once|TRBV10-3
CAIGERDSSYNEQFF
TGTGCCATTGGGGAGCGGGATAGCTCCTACAATGAGCAGTTCTTC
>11|-|TRBJ1-2|few|TRBV6-5
CAAGGPYGYTF
TGTGCCGCCGGGGGACCTTATGGCTACACCTTC
>15|-|TRBJ1-6|-|TRBV2
CASSKWDGGGSPLHF
TGTGCCAGCAGCAAATGGGACGGAGGGGGTTCACCCCTCCACTTT
>14|TRBD1|TRBJ1-5|-|TRBV2
CASSPRGLGQPQHF
TGTGCCAGCAGCCCCAGGGGGCTAGGGCAGCCCCAGCATTTT
>15|-|TRBJ1-5|-|TRBV6-4
CASSEEHSHNQPQHF
TGTGCCAGCAGTGAGGAGCACAGCCACAATCAGCCCCAGCATTTT
>15|-|TRBJ2-3|-|TRBV7-6
CASTYRPGSTDTQYF
TGTGCCAGCACCTACAGGCCAGGAAGCACAGATACGCAGTATTTT
>16|-|TRBJ1-1|-|TRBV5-4
CASSLAGKGGNTEAFF
TGTGCCAGCAGCTTGGCCGGAAAGGGAGGGAACACTGAAGCTTTCTTT
>14|-|TRBJ2-7|-|TRBV19
CASSSTSPTYEQYF
TGTGCCAGTAGTAGTACAAGCCCTACTTACGAGCAGTACTTC